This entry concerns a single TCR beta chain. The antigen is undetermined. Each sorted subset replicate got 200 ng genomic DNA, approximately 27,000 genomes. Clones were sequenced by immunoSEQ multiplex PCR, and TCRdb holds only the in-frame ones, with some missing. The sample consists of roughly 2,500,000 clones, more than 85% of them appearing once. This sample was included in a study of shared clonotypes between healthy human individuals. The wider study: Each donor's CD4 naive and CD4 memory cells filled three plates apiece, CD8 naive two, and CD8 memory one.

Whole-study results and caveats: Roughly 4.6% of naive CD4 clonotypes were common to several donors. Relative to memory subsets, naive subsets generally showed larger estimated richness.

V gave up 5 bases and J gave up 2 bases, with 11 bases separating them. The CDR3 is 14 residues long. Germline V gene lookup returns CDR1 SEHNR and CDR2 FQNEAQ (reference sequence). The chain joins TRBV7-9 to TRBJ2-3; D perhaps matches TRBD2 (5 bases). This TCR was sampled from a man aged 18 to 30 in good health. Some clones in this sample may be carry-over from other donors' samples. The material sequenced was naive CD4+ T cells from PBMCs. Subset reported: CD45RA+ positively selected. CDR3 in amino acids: CASSVSGSTDTQYF. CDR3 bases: TGTGCCAGCAGCGTAAGCGGCTCCACAGATACGCAGTATTTT.